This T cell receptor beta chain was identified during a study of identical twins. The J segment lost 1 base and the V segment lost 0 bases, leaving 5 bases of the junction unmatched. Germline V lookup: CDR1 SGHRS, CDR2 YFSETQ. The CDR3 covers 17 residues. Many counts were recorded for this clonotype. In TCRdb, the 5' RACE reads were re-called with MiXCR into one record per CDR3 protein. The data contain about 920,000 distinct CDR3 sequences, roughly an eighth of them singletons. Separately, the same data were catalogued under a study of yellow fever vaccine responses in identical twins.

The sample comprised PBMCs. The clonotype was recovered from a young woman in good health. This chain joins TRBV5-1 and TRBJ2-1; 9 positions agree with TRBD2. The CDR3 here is CASSLGGAGGSYNEQFF. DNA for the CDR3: TGCGCCAGCAGCTTGGGGGGAGCGGGAGGTTCCTACAATGAGCAGTTCTTC.